Reported below is one T cell receptor beta chain. Using RNA transcripts as the source, TCR beta CDR3 regions were amplified. The TCR CDR3 first-round RT-PCR relied on the HTBI primer set. TCRdb independently ran MiXCR on the multiplex PCR reads; one entry per CDR3 protein. The sample carries approximately 330,000 distinct CDR3 sequences, 18% recorded once. These data belong to a study of T cells in Graves' hyperthyroidism and ophthalmopathy. Material: blood. The clonotype comes from a woman aged 45-65 years with Graves' hyperthyroidism.

CDR3 in amino acids: CASRLAGGYSEQFF. In DNA, the CDR3 is TGTGCCAGCAGGCTAGCGGGAGGGTATAGTGAGCAGTTCTTC. This chain links TRBV28 with TRBJ2-1, with 12 bases matching TRBD2. CDR3 length: 14 amino acids. V lost 6 bases and J lost 9; bases outside the gene matches: 6. Germline CDR1 is MDHEN and CDR2 is SYDVKM.